This T cell receptor (beta chain) was retrieved from a study of blood T cell repertoires in COVID-19. Study-level background: The study drew acute and convalescent COVID-19 samples from the United States, Italy and Spain.

Per the study methods: From reference gene primer amplification, estimates of nucleated cell counts were derived. Assay: immunoSEQ multiplex PCR; the TCRdb copy retains only in-frame clones and omits some. V, J and clone size were drawn from that table, and D and trimming were deduced from the DNA. The sample lists some 120,000 clones, roughly 82% occurring once. Germline CDR1 reads LNHDA; CDR2 reads SQIVND (reference sequence). The CDR3 loop spans 13 amino acids. Between the trimmed V and J ends, which lost 3 bases and 5 bases, there was a span of 10 bases. The sequence derives from a human donor in a cohort sampled during active COVID-19. V gene TRBV19 combines with J gene TRBJ2-5, with D tentatively TRBD2 (5 bases). Specimen: peripheral blood. CDR3 in DNA: TGTGCCAGTAGTATGGGAGCGATGGAGACCCAGTACTTC. Protein sequence: CASSMGAMETQYF.